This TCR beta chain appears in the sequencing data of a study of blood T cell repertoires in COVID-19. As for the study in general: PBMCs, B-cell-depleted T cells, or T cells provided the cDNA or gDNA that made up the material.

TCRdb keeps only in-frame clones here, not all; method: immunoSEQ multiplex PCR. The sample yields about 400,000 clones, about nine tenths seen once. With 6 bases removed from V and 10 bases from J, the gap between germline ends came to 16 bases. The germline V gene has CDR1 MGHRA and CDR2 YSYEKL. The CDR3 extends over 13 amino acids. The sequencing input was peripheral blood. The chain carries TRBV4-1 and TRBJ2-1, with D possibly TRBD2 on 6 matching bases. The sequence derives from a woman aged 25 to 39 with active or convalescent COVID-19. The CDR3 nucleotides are TGCGCCAGCAGGGCCGGGACTTCTGCAGAGCAGTTCTTC. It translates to CASRAGTSAEQFF.